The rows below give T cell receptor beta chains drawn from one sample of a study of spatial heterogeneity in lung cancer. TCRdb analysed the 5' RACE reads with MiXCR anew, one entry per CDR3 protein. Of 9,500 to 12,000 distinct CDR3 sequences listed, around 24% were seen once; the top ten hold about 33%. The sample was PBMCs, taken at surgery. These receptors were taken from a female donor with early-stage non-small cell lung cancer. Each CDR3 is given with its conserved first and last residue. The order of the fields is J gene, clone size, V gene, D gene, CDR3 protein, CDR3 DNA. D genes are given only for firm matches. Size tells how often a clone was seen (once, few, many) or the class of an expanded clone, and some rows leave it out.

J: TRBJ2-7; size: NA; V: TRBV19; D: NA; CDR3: CASSIIFGGSSYEQYF; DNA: TGTGCCAGTAGTATCATTTTTGGCGGTAGCTCCTACGAGCAGTACTTC
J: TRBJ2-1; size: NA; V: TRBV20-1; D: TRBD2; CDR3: CSARSGTTPYNEQFF; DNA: TGCAGTGCTAGATCCGGGACTACCCCATACAATGAGCAGTTCTTC
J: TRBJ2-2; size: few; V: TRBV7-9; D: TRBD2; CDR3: CASSFSGAYTGELFF; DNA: TGTGCCAGCAGTTTTAGCGGGGCGTACACCGGGGAGCTGTTTTTT
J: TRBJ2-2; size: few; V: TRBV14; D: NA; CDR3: CASSQNRAIANTGELFF; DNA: TGTGCCAGCAGCCAGAACCGGGCAATTGCGAACACCGGGGAGCTGTTTTTT
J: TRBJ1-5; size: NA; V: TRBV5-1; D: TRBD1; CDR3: CASSRTGNGQPQHF; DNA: TGCGCCAGCAGCAGGACAGGGAACGGTCAGCCCCAGCATTTT
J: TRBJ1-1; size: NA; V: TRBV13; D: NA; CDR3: CASSLTQNTEAFF; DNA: TGTGCCAGCAGCTTGACCCAGAACACTGAAGCTTTCTTT
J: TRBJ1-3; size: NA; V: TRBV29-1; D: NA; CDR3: CSGSVSGNTIYF; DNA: TGCAGCGGCAGTGTCTCTGGAAACACCATATATTTT
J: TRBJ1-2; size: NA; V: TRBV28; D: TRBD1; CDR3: CASSPAWDRGRLDGYTF; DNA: TGTGCCAGCAGCCCCGCGTGGGACAGGGGGCGCTTAGATGGCTACACCTTC
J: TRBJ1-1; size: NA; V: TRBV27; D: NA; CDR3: CASSRRGVDTEAFF; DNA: TGTGCCAGCAGTAGGCGCGGAGTGGACACTGAAGCTTTCTTT
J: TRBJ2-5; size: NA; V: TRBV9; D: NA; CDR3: CASSVGTQGETQYF; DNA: TGTGCCAGCAGCGTAGGAACCCAGGGAGAGACCCAGTACTTC
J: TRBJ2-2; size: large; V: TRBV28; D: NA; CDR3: CASSKTTGELFF; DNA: TGTGCCAGCAGTAAGACCACCGGGGAGCTGTTTTTT
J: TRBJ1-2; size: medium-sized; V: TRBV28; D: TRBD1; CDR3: CASSTGADYGYTF; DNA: TGTGCCAGCAGTACAGGGGCGGATTATGGCTACACCTTC
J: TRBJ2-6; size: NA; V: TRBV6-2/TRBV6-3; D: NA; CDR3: CASSYGSSGANVLTF; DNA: TGTGCCAGCAGTTACGGAAGCTCTGGGGCCAACGTCCTGACTTTC
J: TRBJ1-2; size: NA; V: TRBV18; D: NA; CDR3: CASSPPGRGTGYGYTF; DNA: TGTGCCAGCTCACCACCGGGTAGAGGTACCGGATATGGCTACACCTTC
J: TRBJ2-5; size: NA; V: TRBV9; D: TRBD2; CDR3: CASSVAGGTQETQYF; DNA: TGTGCCAGCAGCGTAGCGGGGGGGACCCAAGAGACCCAGTACTTC
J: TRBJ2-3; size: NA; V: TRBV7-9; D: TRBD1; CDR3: CASSLSRGTDTQYF; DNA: TGTGCCAGCAGCTTAAGCAGGGGGACAGATACGCAGTATTTT
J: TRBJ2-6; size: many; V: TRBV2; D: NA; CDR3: CASRLTASGANVLTF; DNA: TGTGCCAGCAGGCTTACAGCCTCTGGGGCCAACGTCCTGACTTTC
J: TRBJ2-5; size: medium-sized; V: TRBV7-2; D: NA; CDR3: CASSPILAFQETQYF; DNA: TGTGCCAGCAGCCCCATTCTCGCTTTTCAAGAGACCCAGTACTTC
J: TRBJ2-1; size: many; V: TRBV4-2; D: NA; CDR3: CASSQDAGTLNNEQFF; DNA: TGTGCCAGCAGCCAAGATGCGGGAACCCTTAACAATGAGCAGTTCTTC
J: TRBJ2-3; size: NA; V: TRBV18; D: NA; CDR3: CASSPPYGTDTQYF; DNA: TGTGCCAGCTCACCACCGTATGGCACAGATACGCAGTATTTT
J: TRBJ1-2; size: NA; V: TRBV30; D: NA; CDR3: CAWSVKGPGDGYTF; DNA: TGTGCCTGGAGTGTAAAGGGGCCAGGGGATGGCTACACCTTC
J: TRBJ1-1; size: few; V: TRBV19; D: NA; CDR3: CASSISVAGTEAFF; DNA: TGTGCCAGTAGTATTAGCGTGGCAGGCACTGAAGCTTTCTTT
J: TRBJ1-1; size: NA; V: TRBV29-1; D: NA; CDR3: CSVEEGGFGTEAFF; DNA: TGCAGCGTTGAGGAAGGGGGGTTCGGCACTGAAGCTTTCTTT
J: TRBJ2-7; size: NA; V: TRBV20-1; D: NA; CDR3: CSARSLEGRLEEQYF; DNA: TGCAGTGCTAGATCTTTGGAGGGGAGGCTCGAGGAGCAGTACTTC
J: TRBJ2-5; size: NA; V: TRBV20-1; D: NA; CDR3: CSARDGGTEETQYF; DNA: TGCAGTGCTAGAGATGGTGGTACCGAAGAGACCCAGTACTTC
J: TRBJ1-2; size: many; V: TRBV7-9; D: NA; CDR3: CASSLNRQRYGYTF; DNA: TGTGCCAGCAGCTTGAATCGGCAGCGCTATGGCTACACCTTC
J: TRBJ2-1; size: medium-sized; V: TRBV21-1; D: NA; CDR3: CASRNYYYHNEQFF; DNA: TGTGCCAGCAGGAACTACTACTACCACAATGAGCAGTTCTTC
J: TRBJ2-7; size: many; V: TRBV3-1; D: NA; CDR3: CASSQDFAAPPYEQYF; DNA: TGTGCCAGCAGCCAAGATTTCGCGGCCCCCCCCTACGAGCAGTACTTC
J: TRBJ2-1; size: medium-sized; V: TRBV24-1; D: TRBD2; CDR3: CATSDSGTSGLNEQFF; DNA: TGTGCCACCAGTGATTCCGGGACTAGCGGCTTGAATGAGCAGTTCTTC
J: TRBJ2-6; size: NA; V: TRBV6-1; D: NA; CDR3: CASSESGSTGANVLTF; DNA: TGTGCCAGCAGTGAATCGGGGAGTACTGGGGCCAACGTCCTGACTTTC
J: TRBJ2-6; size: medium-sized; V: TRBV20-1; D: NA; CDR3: CSGAGTGKGAGANVLTF; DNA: TGCAGTGGGGCAGGGACGGGAAAGGGCGCTGGGGCCAACGTCCTGACTTTC
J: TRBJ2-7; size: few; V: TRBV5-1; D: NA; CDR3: CASSLNPDAYEQYF; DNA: TGCGCCAGCAGCTTGAATCCAGATGCCTACGAGCAGTACTTC
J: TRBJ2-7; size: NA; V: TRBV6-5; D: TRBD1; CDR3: CASSRTGPRYEQYF; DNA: TGTGCCAGCAGCCGGACAGGGCCCCGCTACGAGCAGTACTTC
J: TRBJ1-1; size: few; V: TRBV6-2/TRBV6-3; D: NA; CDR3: CASSYEQNTEAFF; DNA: TGTGCCAGCAGTTACGAACAGAACACTGAAGCTTTCTTT
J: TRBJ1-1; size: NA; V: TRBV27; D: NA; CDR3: CASSLLANTEAFF; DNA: TGTGCCAGCAGTTTATTGGCAAACACTGAAGCTTTCTTT
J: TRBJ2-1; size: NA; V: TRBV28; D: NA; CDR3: CASSLDWTAPYNEQFF; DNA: TGTGCCAGCAGTTTGGACTGGACAGCGCCTTACAATGAGCAGTTCTTC
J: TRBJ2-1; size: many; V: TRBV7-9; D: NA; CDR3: CASSLSGSGGEQFF; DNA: TGTGCCAGCAGCTTAAGTGGTAGCGGTGGTGAGCAGTTCTTC
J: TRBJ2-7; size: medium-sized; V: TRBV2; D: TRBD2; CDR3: CASSALAGAYEQYF; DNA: TGTGCCAGCAGTGCACTAGCGGGAGCCTACGAGCAGTACTTC
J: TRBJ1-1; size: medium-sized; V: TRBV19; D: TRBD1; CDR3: CASRTWTGGNTEAFF; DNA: TGTGCCAGTAGGACTTGGACAGGGGGGAACACTGAAGCTTTCTTT
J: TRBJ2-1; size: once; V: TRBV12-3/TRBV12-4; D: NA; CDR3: CASIRDMGNEQFF; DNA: TGTGCCAGCATCCGGGACATGGGGAATGAGCAGTTCTTC